This is a list of T cell receptor beta chains from one sample in a study of CD8 T cells in Susac syndrome. TCRdb re-called the immunoSEQ multiplex PCR reads through MiXCR, storing one row per CDR3 protein. Altogether approximately 220,000 distinct CDR3 sequences are present, about 93% being singletons, with the ten largest covering over 0.1%. The sequenced sample was CD8+ T cells from PBMCs. The receptors originated from a human donor with multiple sclerosis. CDR3s include the opening cysteine and the closing phenylalanine or tryptophan. D genes are given only for firm matches. Rows give clone size only sometimes, using once, few, many, or a class for an expanded clone.

v_call: TRBV14
d_call: .
clone_size: .
cdr3_length: 15
j_call: TRBJ2-3
cdr3_aa: CASSHPAGSTDTQYF
cdr3_nt: TGTGCCAGCAGCCACCCGGCGGGGAGCACAGATACGCAGTATTTT

v_call: TRBV6-5
d_call: .
clone_size: .
cdr3_length: 12
j_call: TRBJ1-1
cdr3_aa: CASMSGATEAFF
cdr3_nt: TGTGCCAGCATGAGTGGAGCCACTGAAGCTTTCTTT

v_call: TRBV30
d_call: .
clone_size: once
cdr3_length: 12
j_call: TRBJ2-3
cdr3_aa: CAWNGAGDTQYF
cdr3_nt: TGTGCCTGGAACGGGGCTGGAGATACGCAGTATTTT

v_call: TRBV27
d_call: .
clone_size: .
cdr3_length: 15
j_call: TRBJ2-1
cdr3_aa: CASSLNRDGYNEQFF
cdr3_nt: TGTGCCAGCAGTTTAAACCGGGACGGCTACAATGAGCAGTTCTTC

v_call: TRBV9
d_call: .
clone_size: .
cdr3_length: 15
j_call: TRBJ1-1
cdr3_aa: CASSPDHGGNTEAFF
cdr3_nt: TGTGCCAGCAGCCCCGACCATGGGGGGAACACTGAAGCTTTCTTT

v_call: TRBV6-5
d_call: .
clone_size: .
cdr3_length: 14
j_call: TRBJ1-5
cdr3_aa: CASSYFGVGQPQHF
cdr3_nt: TGTGCCAGCAGTTACTTTGGGGTAGGACAGCCCCAGCATTTT

v_call: TRBV3-1
d_call: .
clone_size: .
cdr3_length: 15
j_call: TRBJ1-1
cdr3_aa: CASSQVGRKNTEAFF
cdr3_nt: TGTGCCAGCAGCCAGGTGGGACGGAAAAACACTGAAGCTTTCTTT

v_call: TRBV19
d_call: .
clone_size: once
cdr3_length: 13
j_call: TRBJ1-1
cdr3_aa: CASSIGKDTEAFF
cdr3_nt: TGTGCCAGTAGTATAGGGAAGGACACTGAAGCTTTCTTT

v_call: TRBV27
d_call: .
clone_size: .
cdr3_length: 18
j_call: TRBJ1-6
cdr3_aa: CASSLEGTASSYNSPLHF
cdr3_nt: TGTGCCAGCAGTTTAGAAGGGACCGCGAGCTCCTATAATTCACCCCTCCACTTT

v_call: TRBV4-1
d_call: TRBD2
clone_size: .
cdr3_length: 16
j_call: TRBJ2-3
cdr3_aa: CASSQGSSGTKNTQYF
cdr3_nt: TGCGCCAGCAGCCAAGGATCGAGCGGGACTAAGAATACGCAGTATTTT

v_call: TRBV5-1
d_call: .
clone_size: .
cdr3_length: 12
j_call: TRBJ1-1
cdr3_aa: CASRGGGTEAFF
cdr3_nt: TGCGCCAGCAGGGGCGGAGGTACTGAAGCTTTCTTT

v_call: TRBV19
d_call: .
clone_size: .
cdr3_length: 12
j_call: TRBJ1-5
cdr3_aa: CASSIESRPQHF
cdr3_nt: TGTGCCAGTAGTATAGAATCCAGGCCCCAGCATTTT

v_call: TRBV28
d_call: TRBD1
clone_size: .
cdr3_length: 16
j_call: TRBJ2-1
cdr3_aa: CASILQGTGLSNEQFF
cdr3_nt: TGTGCCAGCATCCTACAAGGGACAGGGTTGTCGAATGAGCAGTTCTTC

v_call: TRBV12-3/TRBV12-4
d_call: .
clone_size: .
cdr3_length: 11
j_call: TRBJ2-5
cdr3_aa: CASSPAETQYF
cdr3_nt: TGTGCCAGCAGTCCCGCAGAGACCCAGTACTTC

v_call: TRBV6-5
d_call: .
clone_size: .
cdr3_length: 13
j_call: TRBJ1-1
cdr3_aa: CASSSQENTEAFF
cdr3_nt: TGTGCCAGCAGTTCCCAGGAGAACACTGAAGCTTTCTTT

v_call: TRBV5-1
d_call: .
clone_size: .
cdr3_length: 13
j_call: TRBJ1-1
cdr3_aa: CASSLDEGSEAFF
cdr3_nt: TGCGCCAGCAGCTTGGATGAGGGGAGTGAAGCTTTCTTT

v_call: TRBV7-8
d_call: .
clone_size: .
cdr3_length: 13
j_call: TRBJ2-7
cdr3_aa: CASSLDGDYEQYF
cdr3_nt: TGTGCCAGCAGCTTAGACGGAGATTACGAGCAGTACTTC

v_call: TRBV3-1
d_call: TRBD2
clone_size: .
cdr3_length: 15
j_call: TRBJ2-2
cdr3_aa: CASSQERGFGGELFF
cdr3_nt: TGTGCCAGCAGCCAGGAGCGGGGGTTTGGCGGGGAGCTGTTTTTT

v_call: TRBV6-2/TRBV6-3
d_call: .
clone_size: .
cdr3_length: 14
j_call: TRBJ2-7
cdr3_aa: CASSYFGVNYEQYF
cdr3_nt: TGTGCCAGCAGTTACTTCGGGGTTAACTACGAGCAGTACTTC

v_call: TRBV28
d_call: TRBD2
clone_size: .
cdr3_length: 13
j_call: TRBJ2-7
cdr3_aa: CAIRERERAEQYF
cdr3_nt: TGTGCCATCCGGGAGCGGGAACGTGCCGAGCAGTACTTC

v_call: TRBV13
d_call: .
clone_size: .
cdr3_length: 14
j_call: TRBJ2-1
cdr3_aa: CASTGPSAYNEQFF
cdr3_nt: TGTGCCAGCACGGGCCCGAGTGCCTACAATGAGCAGTTCTTC

v_call: TRBV6-5
d_call: TRBD2
clone_size: .
cdr3_length: 16
j_call: TRBJ2-1
cdr3_aa: CASSSTSGDFHNEQFF
cdr3_nt: TGTGCCAGCAGTTCAACTAGCGGGGACTTTCACAATGAGCAGTTCTTC

v_call: TRBV5-6
d_call: TRBD1
clone_size: .
cdr3_length: 16
j_call: TRBJ2-1
cdr3_aa: CASSRIGQGYYNEQFF
cdr3_nt: TGTGCCAGCAGCCGAATTGGACAGGGGTATTACAATGAGCAGTTCTTC

v_call: TRBV6-5
d_call: .
clone_size: .
cdr3_length: 15
j_call: TRBJ2-3
cdr3_aa: CASSLGGSSTDTQYF
cdr3_nt: TGTGCCAGCAGTTTAGGGGGATCTAGCACAGATACGCAGTATTTT

v_call: TRBV12-3/TRBV12-4
d_call: TRBD1
clone_size: .
cdr3_length: 15
j_call: TRBJ2-7
cdr3_aa: CASSWDRPNEYEQYF
cdr3_nt: TGTGCCAGCAGTTGGGACAGGCCTAATGAGTACGAGCAGTACTTC

v_call: TRBV28
d_call: .
clone_size: .
cdr3_length: 13
j_call: TRBJ2-7
cdr3_aa: CASTGGRYYEQYF
cdr3_nt: TGTGCCAGCACCGGGGGACGGTACTACGAGCAGTACTTC